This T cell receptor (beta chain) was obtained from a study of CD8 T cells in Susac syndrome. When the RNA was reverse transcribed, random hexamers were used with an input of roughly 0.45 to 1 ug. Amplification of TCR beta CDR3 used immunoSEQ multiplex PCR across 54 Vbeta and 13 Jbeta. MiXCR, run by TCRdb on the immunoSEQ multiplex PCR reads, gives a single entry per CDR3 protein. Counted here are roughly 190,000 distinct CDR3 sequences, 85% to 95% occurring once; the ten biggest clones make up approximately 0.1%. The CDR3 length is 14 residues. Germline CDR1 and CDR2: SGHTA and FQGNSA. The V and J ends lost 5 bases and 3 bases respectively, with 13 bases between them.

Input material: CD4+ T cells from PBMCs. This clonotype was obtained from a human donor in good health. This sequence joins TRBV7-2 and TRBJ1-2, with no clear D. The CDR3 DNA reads TGTGCCAGCAGCCTAACGGCAGGTGACTATGGCTACACCTTC. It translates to CASSLTAGDYGYTF.